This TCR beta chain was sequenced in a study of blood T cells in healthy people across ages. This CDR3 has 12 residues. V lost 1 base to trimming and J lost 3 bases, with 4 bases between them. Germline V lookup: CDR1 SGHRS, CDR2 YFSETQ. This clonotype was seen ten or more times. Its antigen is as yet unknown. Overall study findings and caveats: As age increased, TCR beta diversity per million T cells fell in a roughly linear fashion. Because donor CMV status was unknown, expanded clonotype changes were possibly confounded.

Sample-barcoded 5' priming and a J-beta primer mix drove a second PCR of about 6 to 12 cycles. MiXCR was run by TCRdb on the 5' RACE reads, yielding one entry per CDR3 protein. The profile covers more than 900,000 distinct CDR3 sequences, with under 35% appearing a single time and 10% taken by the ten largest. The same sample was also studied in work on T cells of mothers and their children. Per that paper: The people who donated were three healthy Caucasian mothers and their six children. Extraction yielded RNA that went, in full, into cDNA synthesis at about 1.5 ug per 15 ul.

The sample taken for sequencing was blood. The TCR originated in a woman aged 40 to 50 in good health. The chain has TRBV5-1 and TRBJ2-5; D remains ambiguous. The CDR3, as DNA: TGCGCCAGCAGCTTGTCAAAAGAGACCCAGTACTTC. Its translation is CASSLSKETQYF.